The clone carrying this T cell receptor beta chain was counted once. Assay: immunoSEQ multiplex PCR; the TCRdb copy retains only in-frame clones and omits some. Of about 73,000 clones listed, roughly 90% were seen once; the top ten hold around a tenth. This sample was taken from a study of T cell changes during pregnancy in multiple sclerosis. V lost 2 bases and J lost 1, with 11 bases in between. The CDR3 has 15 residues. Looked up from germline, CDR1 is MNHNY and CDR2 is SVGAGI (reference sequence). V is TRBV6-6 and J is TRBJ1-1; tentatively, D is TRBD1 (5 bases). The source material was peripheral blood, sampled after pregnancy. This receptor was identified in a female donor in good health, enrolled as a control in a pregnancy study. The CDR3 bases are TGTGCCAGCAGTTACAGGGGTGGCCCGAACACTGAAGCTTTCTTT. The encoded protein is CASSYRGGPNTEAFF.